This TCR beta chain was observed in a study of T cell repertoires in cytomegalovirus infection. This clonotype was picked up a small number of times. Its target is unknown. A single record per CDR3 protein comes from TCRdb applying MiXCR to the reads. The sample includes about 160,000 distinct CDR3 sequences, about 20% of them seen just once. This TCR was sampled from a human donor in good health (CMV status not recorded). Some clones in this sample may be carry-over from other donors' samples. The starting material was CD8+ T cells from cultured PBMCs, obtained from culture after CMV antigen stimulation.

The CDR3 loop reads CASSQELRFGGKVVDTQYF. CDR3 bases: TGCGCCAGCAGCCAAGAGCTTCGTTTTGGAGGGAAGGTTGTGGATACGCAGTATTTT. The chain joins TRBV4-3 to TRBJ2-3; maybe TRBD2 (6 bases). The CDR3 loop spans 19 amino acids. The V gene's germline CDR1 is LGHNA and CDR2 YSLEER. Trimming cost V 0 bases and J 6 bases, with 25 bases left between them.